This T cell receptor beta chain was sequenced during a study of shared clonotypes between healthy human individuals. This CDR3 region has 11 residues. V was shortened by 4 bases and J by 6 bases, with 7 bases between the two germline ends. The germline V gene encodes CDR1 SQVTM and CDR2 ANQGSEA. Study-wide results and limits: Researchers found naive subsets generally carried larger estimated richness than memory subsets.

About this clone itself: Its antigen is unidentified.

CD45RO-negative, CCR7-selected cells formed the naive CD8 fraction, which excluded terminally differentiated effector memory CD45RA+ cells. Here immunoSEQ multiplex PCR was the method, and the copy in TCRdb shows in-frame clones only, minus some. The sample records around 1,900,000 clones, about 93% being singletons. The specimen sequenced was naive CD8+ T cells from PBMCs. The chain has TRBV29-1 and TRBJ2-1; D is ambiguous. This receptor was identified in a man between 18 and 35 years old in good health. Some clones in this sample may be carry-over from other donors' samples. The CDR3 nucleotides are TGCAGCGTTGGGCCGGGCAATGAGCAGTTCTTC. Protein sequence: CSVGPGNEQFF.